This T cell receptor beta chain was obtained from a study of CD4 T cells in relation to SARS-CoV-2 and coronaviruses. In the study overall: Two subjects were Hispanic; patients were under 10 males and a handful of females. Study-wide results and caveats: Monoreactive clones expanded significantly more to SARS-CoV-2 than crossreactive clones did.

A word on this clone: The antigen is unknown.

Repertoires were generated with immunoSEQ multiplex PCR, while TCRdb's copy carries only in-frame clones and drops some. The sample lists about 37,000 clones, approximately 85% occurring once. Germline-derived CDR1 and CDR2 are MNHEY and SMNVEV (reference sequence). Between the trimmed V and J ends, which lost 3 bases and 0 bases, there was a span of 6 bases. The CDR3 sequence is 14 residues long. V is TRBV27 and J is TRBJ2-1; D is unclear. The sequence was collected from an adult with COVID-19. The sample comprised memory CD4+ T cells from PBMCs. CDR3 amino acids: CASSLAGSYNEQFF. CDR3 bases: TGTGCCAGCAGTTTGGCAGGCTCCTACAATGAGCAGTTCTTC.